Each of the 11 T cell receptor beta chains below was sequenced from the same sample in a study of blood T cell repertoires in COVID-19. Data came from immunoSEQ multiplex PCR; TCRdb stores just in-frame clones and leaves some out. The table lists about 180,000 clones, approximately 88% of them singletons. The specimen was peripheral blood. The origin of the receptors is a woman aged 45-60 years with acute or convalescent COVID-19.

The J gene is TRBJ2-5, the V gene TRBV5-6; D ambiguous. Germline CDR1 reads SGHDT; CDR2 reads YYEEEE. CDR3 length: 12 residues. V gave up 0 bases and J gave up 5 bases, with 5 bases separating them. The CDR3 is CASSLVEETQYF. DNA for the CDR3: TGTGCCAGCAGCTTGGTCGAGGAGACCCAGTACTTC.

A remark on this clone: Other DNA sequences of this sample code for an identical CDR3. The DNA of the CDR3 is TGTGCCAGCAGTTCCGGACTAGCGGGGGGGACAGATACGCAGTATTTT. Its protein product is CASSSGLAGGTDTQYF. The gene calls are TRBV6-5 and TRBJ2-3; 15 bases are shared with TRBD2. The CDR3 is 16 residues long. Trimming at V came to 4 bases and at J to 3 bases, leaving 2 bases not matched to a gene. The germline V gene encodes CDR1 MNHEY and CDR2 SVGAGI.

The chain combines TRBV9 with TRBJ2-3, with 9 bases lining up with TRBD1. This CDR3 has 16 amino acids. Germline loops: CDR1 SGDLS, CDR2 YYNGEE. The junction had 6 bases not matched to a gene; V was cut back by 0 bases and J by 4 bases. The CDR3 here is CASSVVDRGTADTQYF. For the CDR3, the DNA is TGTGCCAGCAGCGTAGTGGACAGGGGTACGGCAGATACGCAGTATTTT.

This rearrangement joins TRBV10-1 to TRBJ1-5, with D possibly TRBD1 on 5 matching bases. Looked up from germline, CDR1 is WNHNN and CDR2 is SYGVQD (reference sequence). The CDR3 is made up of 12 amino acids. Trimming removed 6 bases at V and 2 bases at J, with 5 bases between. The CDR3 region has the DNA TGCGCCAGCAGACAGGGCAATCAGCCCCAGCATTTT. Protein product: CASRQGNQPQHF.

V usage is TRBV6-2 or TRBV6-3 and J usage is TRBJ2-4; the D gene is possibly TRBD1 (6 bases). Germline V lookup: CDR1 MNHEY, CDR2 SVGEGT. V gave up 6 bases and J gave up 2 bases, with 11 bases separating them. CDR3 length: 14 amino acids. The CDR3 region is CASSLQGSKNIQYF. The CDR3, as DNA: TGTGCCAGCAGCTTACAGGGATCCAAAAACATTCAGTACTTC.

This sequence joins TRBV15 and TRBJ1-2; D is unclear. The CDR3 consists of 13 residues. The ends were cut back, 8 bases at V and 4 bases at J, with 14 bases in the middle. CDR1 is LNHNV, CDR2 YYDKDF, per germline (reference sequence). The CDR3 sequence is CATQYGGSYGYTF. The CDR3 DNA is TGTGCCACCCAATACGGCGGAAGCTATGGCTACACCTTC.

V and J are TRBV30 and TRBJ2-6; 9 bases are a match to TRBD1. Germline V lookup: CDR1 GTSNPN, CDR2 SVGIG (reference sequence). Trimming cost V 5 bases and J 0 bases; bases outside gene matches: 8. The CDR3 loop spans 17 amino acids. The CDR3: CAWDAGTGSSGANVLTF. The CDR3 coding sequence is TGTGCCTGGGACGCCGGGACAGGGAGCTCTGGGGCCAACGTCCTGACTTTC. The entire variable domain, with the rest obtained from reference TRBV30 and TRBJ2-6, is as follows: SQTIHQWPATLVQPVGSPLSLECTVEGTSNPNLYWYRQAAGRGLQLLFYSVGIGQISSEVPQNLSASRPQDRQFILSSKKLLLSDSGFYLCAWDAGTGSSGANVLTFGAGSRLTVL.

The V and J genes are TRBV7-8 and TRBJ2-1; tentative D call: TRBD2 (7 bases). Germline values: CDR1 SGHVS, CDR2 FQNEAQ. V lost 3 bases, J lost 4 bases, and 13 bases lay in between. This CDR3 is 15 amino acids long. DNA for the CDR3: TGTGCCAGCAGCTTCGAGGGGGGGCCGTACAATGAGCAGTTCTTC. This codes for CASSFEGGPYNEQFF.

The chain uses TRBV5-1 and TRBJ2-3; 15 positions agree with TRBD2. The CDR3 consists of 17 residues. Germline V gives CDR1 SGHRS, CDR2 YFSETQ. The V segment lost 1 base and the J segment 6 bases; nucleotides outside the gene matches: 6. The CDR3 loop reads CASSLTGLAGGRDTQYF. The DNA of the CDR3 is TGCGCCAGCAGCTTGACCGGACTAGCGGGAGGGCGGGATACGCAGTATTTT.

This clone was seen a few times. The gene calls are TRBV2 and TRBJ1-4, with no clear D. The CDR3 runs 13 residues. V lost 6 bases to trimming and J lost 3 bases, with 8 bases between them. Germline CDR1 is SNHLY and CDR2 is FYNNEI. The CDR3 reads CASRRSSNEKLFF. DNA of the CDR3: TGTGCCAGCAGGAGGTCATCTAATGAAAAACTGTTTTTT.

The gene calls are TRBV6-1 and TRBJ1-1, with TRBD1 matching 8 bases. With 2 bases clipped from V and 4 bases from J, the junction kept 6 bases outside the gene matches. CDR1 and CDR2 (germline): MNHNS, SASEGT. CDR3 length equals 15 residues. CDR3 sequence: CASSEQGAVTTEAFF. Here the CDR3 DNA reads TGTGCCAGCAGTGAACAGGGGGCGGTGACCACTGAAGCTTTCTTT.